This T cell receptor beta chain was identified during a study of Ad26.COV2.S vaccination and SARS-CoV-2 variants. Study-wide context: Ad26.COV2.S, an intramuscular injection, was given once or twice 56 days apart.

Treatment reported: about 20 received Ad26.COV2.S at low or high dose, single or two shots; 5 received placebo; per-sample allocation not given. Each sample was drawn 63 days after the first injection (of vaccine or placebo). Based in Boston, the donor was an adult of 18-55 years. Immunization relied on an Ad26 vector, which expressed Wuhan-strain SARS-CoV-2 spike. Only in-frame clones appear in the TCRdb table, and some are missing; sequencing was by immunoSEQ multiplex PCR. The sample includes about 400,000 clones, 83% of them seen just once. The germline gives CDR1 SGHRS, CDR2 YFSETQ. This CDR3 is built from 12 residues. Trimming took 2 bases from V and 6 from J, leaving 8 bases between them.

Here the sequenced sample was peripheral blood, taken in a trial of Ad26.COV2.S vaccine versus placebo. The chain combines TRBV5-1 with TRBJ1-2, with D possibly being TRBD1 (6 bases). The TCR was taken from a person aged 18-65 years who received the Ad26.COV2.S COVID-19 vaccine or a placebo. CDR3 coding DNA: TGCGCCAGCAGCTTACCAGGGGATGGCTACACCTTC. Residues: CASSLPGDGYTF.